This TCR beta chain was found in a study of blood T cell repertoires in COVID-19. The wider study: Some COVID-19 samples were acute and others convalescent; all came from the United States, Italy and Spain.

In the authors' methods: Reference gene primer amplification gave nucleated cell count estimates. The table came from immunoSEQ multiplex PCR; TCRdb's copy has only in-frame clones and leaves some out. V, J and clone size derive from that table, while D and trimming were established from the DNA sequence. The sample lists 200,000 to 250,000 clones; roughly 88% were seen once. This clone was observed once. This sample also contains other DNA sequences that code for the same CDR3. Germline V gives CDR1 KGHSH, CDR2 LQKENI. Trimming took 1 base from V and 1 from J; bases not matched to a gene: 1. This CDR3 region has 14 residues.

This receptor was identified in a young man who had recovered from COVID-19. The material sequenced was peripheral blood. The V call is TRBV18, the J call TRBJ2-7, with 7 nucleotides matching TRBD2. This CDR3 is CASSPQGGSYEQYF. For the CDR3, the DNA is TGTGCCAGCTCACCACAGGGAGGGTCCTACGAGCAGTACTTC.